The text below deals with one T cell receptor beta chain. The antigen is unknown. This record comes from a study of shared clonotypes between healthy human individuals. From CD4+ cells came CD45RA+ naive and CD45RA-negative memory subsets. The run depth of the assay was deep. The material for each subset, its genomic DNA, was split evenly across several immunoSEQ plates. The table came from immunoSEQ multiplex PCR; TCRdb's copy has only in-frame clones and leaves some out. The sample yields some 2,500,000 clones, under 95% seen once. Study findings and constraints: Naive subsets generally exceeded memory subsets in estimated richness.

This sequence was found in a man aged 18 to 29 in good health. Some clones in this sample may be carry-over from other donors' samples. The sequencing input was naive CD4+ T cells from PBMCs. Stated subset: CD45RA+ positively selected.

The CDR3 DNA reads as TGTGCCAGCAGTTTCCAGGGTAATGAGCAGTACTTC. This gives the protein CASSFQGNEQYF. The chain links TRBV28 to TRBJ2-7, with D maybe TRBD1 (5 bases). V shed 3 bases and J shed 7 bases, with 10 bases lying between them. CDR1 and CDR2 from the germline V gene are MDHEN and SYDVKM. This CDR3 comprises 12 residues.